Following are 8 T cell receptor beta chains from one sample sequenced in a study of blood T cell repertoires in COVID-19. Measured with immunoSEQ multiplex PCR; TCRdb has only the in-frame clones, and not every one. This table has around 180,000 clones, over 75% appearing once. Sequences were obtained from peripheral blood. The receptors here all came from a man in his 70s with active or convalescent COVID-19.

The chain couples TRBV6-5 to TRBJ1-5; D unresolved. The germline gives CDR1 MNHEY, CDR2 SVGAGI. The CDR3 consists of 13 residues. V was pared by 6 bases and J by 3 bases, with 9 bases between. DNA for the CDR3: TGTGCCAGCAGATCCTATCTCAATCAGCCCCAGCATTTT. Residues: CASRSYLNQPQHF.

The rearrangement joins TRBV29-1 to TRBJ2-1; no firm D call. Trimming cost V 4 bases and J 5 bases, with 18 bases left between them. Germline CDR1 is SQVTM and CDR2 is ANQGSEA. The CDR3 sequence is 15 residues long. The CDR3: CSVVWLRNLHNEQFF. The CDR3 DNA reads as TGCAGCGTTGTCTGGTTGAGGAATCTCCACAATGAGCAGTTCTTC.

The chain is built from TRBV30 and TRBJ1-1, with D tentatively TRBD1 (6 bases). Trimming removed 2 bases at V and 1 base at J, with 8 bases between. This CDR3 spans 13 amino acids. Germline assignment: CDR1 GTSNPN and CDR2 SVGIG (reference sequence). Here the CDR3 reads CAWSKGQNTEAFF. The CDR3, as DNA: TGTGCCTGGAGTAAGGGACAGAACACTGAAGCTTTCTTT.

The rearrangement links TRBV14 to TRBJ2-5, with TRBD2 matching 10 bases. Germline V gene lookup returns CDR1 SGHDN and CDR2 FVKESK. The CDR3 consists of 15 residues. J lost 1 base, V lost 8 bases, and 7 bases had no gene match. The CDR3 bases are TGTGCCAGCGGGCCCGGGACTAGCGCCCAAGAGACCCAGTACTTC. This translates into CASGPGTSAQETQYF.

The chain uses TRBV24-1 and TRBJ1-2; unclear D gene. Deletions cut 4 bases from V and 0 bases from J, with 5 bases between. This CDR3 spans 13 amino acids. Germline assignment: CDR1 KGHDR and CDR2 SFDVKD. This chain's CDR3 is CATSEAANYGYTF. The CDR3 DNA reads TGTGCCACCAGTGAGGCAGCTAACTATGGCTACACCTTC.

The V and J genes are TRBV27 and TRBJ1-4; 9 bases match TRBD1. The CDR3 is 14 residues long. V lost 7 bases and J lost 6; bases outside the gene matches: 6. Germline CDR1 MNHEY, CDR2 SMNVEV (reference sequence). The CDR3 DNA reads TGTGCCAGCACCCCGACAGGGGGTGATGAAAAACTGTTTTTT. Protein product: CASTPTGGDEKLFF. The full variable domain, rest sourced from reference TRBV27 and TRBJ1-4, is EAQVTQNPRYLITVTGKKLTVTCSQNMNHEYMSWYRQDPGLGLRQIYYSMNVEVTDKGDVPEGYKVSRKEKRNFPLILESPSPNQTSLYFCASTPTGGDEKLFFGSGTQLSVL.

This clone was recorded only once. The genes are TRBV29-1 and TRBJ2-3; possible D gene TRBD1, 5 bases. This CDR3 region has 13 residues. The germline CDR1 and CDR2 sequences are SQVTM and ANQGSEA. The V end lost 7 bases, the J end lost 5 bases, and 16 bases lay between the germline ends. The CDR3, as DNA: TGCAGCGCCCCCGACCAGGGCGGAGATACGCAGTATTTT. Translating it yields CSAPDQGGDTQYF.

As DNA, the CDR3 is TGTGCCAGCAGCCCTCAGGATAAAGAGACCCAGTACTTC. Protein sequence: CASSPQDKETQYF. The chain employs TRBV9 and TRBJ2-5, with D uncertain. V was cut by 4 bases and J by 3 bases, with 10 bases left in between. The CDR3 extends over 13 amino acids. Germline loops: CDR1 SGDLS, CDR2 YYNGEE.